This T cell receptor (beta chain) emerged from a study of T cells in Graves' hyperthyroidism and ophthalmopathy. Aged 18 to 65, the patients had hyperthyroidism that was newly diagnosed and had lasted under 2 months. Not enrolled were patients with uncontrolled infection, other autoimmune disease, pregnancy or lactation. The PBMCs were taken from about 9.7 ml of fresh peripheral blood. Amplification yielded TCR beta CDR3 regions, with RNA transcripts as the source. In the first-round RT-PCR of the TCR CDR3, the HTBI primer set was used. One entry per CDR3 protein results from TCRdb running MiXCR on the multiplex PCR reads. Here the sample spans more than 150,000 distinct CDR3 sequences, 17% being singletons. This clonotype was picked up many times. The V and J ends lost 1 base and 6 bases respectively, with 9 bases between them. CDR1 is SGDLS, CDR2 YYNGEE, per germline. The CDR3 runs 13 residues.

The V and J genes are TRBV9 and TRBJ2-3, with a weak D call TRBD1 (6 bases). Sequencing was done on a sample of blood. This TCR came from a woman aged 50 to 65 with Graves' hyperthyroidism. The chain's CDR3 is CASSVQGRDTQYF. In nucleotides, the CDR3 is TGTGCCAGCAGCGTACAGGGGCGGGATACGCAGTATTTT.